This note documents a single T cell receptor beta chain sequence. This CDR3 contains 14 residues. CDR1 and CDR2 (germline): SGHTA, FQGTGA. V lost 5 bases, J lost 3 bases, and 13 bases lay in between. Profiling relied on immunoSEQ multiplex PCR, and the TCRdb table lists in-frame clones only, not all of them. The sample consists of around 54,000 clones, roughly four fifths of them appearing once. The data stem from a study of blood T cell repertoires in COVID-19. Across the whole study: T cells, B-cell-depleted T cells, or PBMCs supplied cDNA or gDNA.

The sample was peripheral blood. The rearrangement joins TRBV7-3 to TRBJ1-1; tentative D call: TRBD1 (5 bases). The TCR originated in an older woman with acute or convalescent COVID-19. CDR3 nucleotides: TGTGCCAGCAGCCAATTAGCGGGGGACACTGAAGCTTTCTTT. This gives the protein CASSQLAGDTEAFF.